These 26 T cell receptor beta chains came from one sample sequenced in a study of glioma-infiltrating T cells (dated by TCRdb to 2016 to 2017). Sequencing used an Illumina MiSeq. The iRepertoire nested amplicon-rescue multiplex PCR (arm-PCR) platform was used to amplify TCR alpha and beta CDR3 regions from RNA. TCRdb reanalyzed the raw reads on its own, using fastp at Q25 for trimming and MiXCR for clone calling, and kept in-frame beta chains. Identical CDR3 protein sequences are pooled into one entry, listed with their most common genes and DNA. The sample table holds about 140,000 distinct CDR3 sequences, of which 39% were seen once. The top ten clonotypes cover about 18% of the sample. The specimen was glioma tissue, nonneoplastic brain tissue, or PBMCs (not recorded which). Every receptor here comes from a human donor with low-grade glioma or glioblastoma, undergoing nonglioma brain surgery, or in good health (not recorded which).

This clonotype was counted ten times or more. The chain uses TRBV15 and TRBJ2-3; the match to TRBD2 covers 10 bases. The V gene's germline CDR1 is LNHNV and CDR2 YYDKDF (reference sequence). The V segment lost 1 base and the J segment 2 bases; nucleotides outside the gene matches: 3. The CDR3 totals 16 residues. The DNA for the CDR3 is TGTGCCACCAGCAGAGTAGCGGGGGGCTACACAGATACGCAGTATTTT. As protein: CATSRVAGGYTDTQYF.

The CDR3 here is CASSEWAGEAFF. The CDR3 DNA sequence: TGTGCCAGCAGTGAATGGGCGGGTGAAGCTTTCTTT. This rearrangement joins TRBV2 to TRBJ1-1; the D is unclear. CDR1 and CDR2 (germline): SNHLY, FYNNEI. V lost 2 bases and J lost 7, with 8 bases in between. CDR3 length equals 12 residues.

A few counts support this clonotype. This chain links TRBV20-1 with TRBJ2-1, with 7 bases matching TRBD2. The CDR3 has 14 amino acids. Per the germline V gene, CDR1 is DFQATT and CDR2 is SNEGSKA (reference sequence). With V trimmed by 5 bases and J by 0 bases, 4 bases remained unmatched. CDR3 region: CSARGSLSYNEQFF. Written as DNA, the CDR3 is TGCAGTGCTCGCGGGAGCCTCTCCTACAATGAGCAGTTCTTC.

As to this clonotype: The junction differs from germline at one of its ends, possibly a read error. This sequence joins TRBV6-2 or TRBV6-3 and TRBJ2-5; TRBD1 agrees at 7 bases. The germline gives CDR1 MNHEY, CDR2 SVGEGT. The CDR3 is made up of 13 amino acids. The CDR3 is CASSRTGEETKYF. DNA of the CDR3: TGTGCCAGCAGCCGTACAGGGGAAGAGACCAAGTACTTC.

The sample holds a few counts of this clonotype. The chain links TRBV6-2 or TRBV6-3 to TRBJ2-1; no clear D. Germline V CDR1 and CDR2: MNHEY, SVGEGT. V gave up 0 bases and J gave up 5 bases, with 8 bases separating them. The CDR3 consists of 14 residues. CDR3 loop: CASSYSPYNNEQFF. As DNA, the CDR3 is TGTGCCAGCAGTTACTCGCCCTACAACAATGAGCAGTTCTTC.

The sample holds a few counts of this clonotype. This CDR3 reads CASSSGLAGSQETQYF. Here the CDR3 DNA reads TGTGCCAGCAGCTCGGGACTAGCGGGATCCCAAGAGACCCAGTACTTC. The genes are TRBV7-2 and TRBJ2-5, with 13 bases that match TRBD2. The CDR3 consists of 16 residues. J gave up 1 base and V 4 bases, and 3 bases lay outside the gene matches. Per germline, CDR1 SGHTA and CDR2 FQGNSA.

This clonotype was detected only a few times. The V and J genes are TRBV4-1 and TRBJ2-2, with 13 bases fitting TRBD2. The CDR3 has 18 amino acids. Trimming took 4 bases from V and 0 from J; bases not matched to a gene: 5. Germline CDR1 MGHRA, CDR2 YSYEKL. CDR3 protein: CASSRRTSGSANTGELFF. The DNA of the CDR3 is TGCGCCAGCAGCCGCAGGACTAGCGGGAGCGCGAACACCGGGGAGCTGTTTTTT.

About this clonotype itself: A read error may account for a junction end that differs from germline. The V and J genes are TRBV28 and TRBJ1-3; D is ambiguous. The CDR3 totals 13 residues. Germline CDR1 reads MDHEN; CDR2 reads SYDVKM. This chain's CDR3 is CASNDGVGITIYF. The DNA for the CDR3 is TGTGCCAGCAATGACGGGGTTGGAATCACCATATATTTT. Using reference TRBV28 and TRBJ1-3 for the parts outside the CDR3, the full variable domain is DVKVTQSSRYLVKRTGEKVFLECVQDMDHENMFWYRQDPGLGLRLIYFSYDVKMKEKGDIPEGYSVSREKKERFSLILESASTNQTSMYLCASNDGVGITIYFGEGSWLTVV.

This clonotype was counted between two and nine times. The chain couples TRBV6-1 to TRBJ2-5; TRBD1 matches at 10 bases. Germline V gene data show CDR1 as MNHNS and CDR2 as SASEGT. CDR3 length: 14 amino acids. Trimming at V came to 6 bases and at J to 5 bases, leaving 6 bases not matched to a gene. CDR3 amino acids: CASSRQGAGETQYF. The CDR3 nucleotides read TGTGCCAGCAGCCGACAGGGGGCCGGGGAGACCCAGTACTTC.

The J gene is TRBJ2-1, the V gene TRBV20-1; 11 nucleotides agree with TRBD2. Germline V gene lookup returns CDR1 DFQATT and CDR2 SNEGSKA (reference sequence). This CDR3 is built from 17 residues. The ends lost 2 bases at V and 0 bases at J; junction bases unmatched: 6. The CDR3 DNA follows: TGCAGTGCTAGACTAGCGGGGGGCCTAAGCTCCTACAATGAGCAGTTCTTC. It specifies CSARLAGGLSSYNEQFF.

In this sample, this clonotype turned up many times. The V gene is TRBV6-1, the J gene TRBJ2-1; D is unresolved. CDR1 MNHNS and CDR2 SASEGT come from the germline V gene. This CDR3 spans 12 amino acids. The V end was cut by 6 bases, the J end by 7 bases, with 10 bases between. CDR3 amino acids: CASSRWGNEQFF. CDR3 nucleotide sequence: TGTGCCAGCAGCCGATGGGGTAATGAGCAGTTCTTC.

The CDR3 sequence: CASSQDLAGVYNEQFF. CDR3 sequence (DNA): TGCGCCAGCAGCCAAGATCTAGCGGGAGTATACAATGAGCAGTTCTTC. The V and J genes are TRBV4-3 and TRBJ2-1; 10 bases match TRBD2. CDR3 size: 16 residues. The germline V gene encodes CDR1 LGHNA and CDR2 YSLEER. Trimming at V came to 0 bases and at J to 4 bases, leaving 3 bases not matched to a gene.

The V gene is TRBV3-1, the J gene TRBJ2-5, with 10 bases identical to TRBD2. The germline CDR1 and CDR2 sequences are LGHDT and YNNKEL (reference sequence). Trimming removed 2 bases from V and 3 bases from J; junction bases left unmatched: 12. This CDR3 comprises 18 residues. Here the CDR3 reads CASSQPFRTSGKEETQYF. The CDR3 DNA sequence: TGTGCCAGCAGCCAACCGTTCAGGACTAGCGGTAAAGAAGAGACCCAGTACTTC.

In its sample, this clonotype was seen many times. The CDR3 DNA sequence: TGTGCCAGCAGTTTACGCTCCCTATCGAACAATGAGCAGTTCTTC. As protein: CASSLRSLSNNEQFF. The rearrangement joins TRBV27 to TRBJ2-1; no clear D. This CDR3 comprises 15 residues. V lost 2 bases and J 5 bases, leaving 13 bases between the germline ends. The germline CDR1 and CDR2 sequences are MNHEY and SMNVEV (reference sequence).

Comments on this clonotype: A much bigger clone sits one base away, suggesting this may be a read error. The chain couples TRBV6-5 to TRBJ2-1; D ambiguous. This CDR3 is built from 12 residues. V was trimmed by 4 bases and J by 5 bases, leaving 6 bases between them. CDR1 is MNHEY and CDR2 is SVGAGI in the germline V gene. Here the CDR3 DNA reads TGTGCCAGCAGTTGGACCGACAATGAGCAGTTCTTC. It translates to CASSWTDNEQFF.

The chain has TRBV11-2 and TRBJ1-5; D uncertain. The CDR3 totals 17 residues. Looked up from germline, CDR1 is SGHAT and CDR2 is FQNNGV. Trimming left V 7 bases short and J 0 bases short, with 19 bases between. For the CDR3, the DNA is TGTGCCAGCATCACGCCCATCACAGAGTATAGCAATCAGCCCCAGCATTTT. Protein product: CASITPITEYSNQPQHF.

The chain is built from TRBV27 and TRBJ1-5; D is uncertain. The CDR3 extends over 15 amino acids. Trimming left V 5 bases short and J 2 bases short, with 13 bases between. From germline, CDR1 is MNHEY and CDR2 SMNVEV (reference sequence). CDR3 residues: CASSPTYQGNQPQHF. CDR3 in DNA: TGTGCCAGCAGTCCGACATATCAGGGCAATCAGCCCCAGCATTTT.

This clonotype was detected only a few times. A read error may account for a junction end that differs from germline. The chain links TRBV20-1 to TRBJ1-4; 12 bases fit TRBD1. The CDR3 consists of 18 residues. Germline V gives CDR1 DFQATT, CDR2 SNEGSKA (reference sequence). The CDR3 DNA reads as TGCAGCGCTAGAGGATTCGGGACAGGGGGCACCGTCGATGAAAAACTGTTTTTT. Its translation: CSARGFGTGGTVDEKLFF.

The genes are TRBV10-3 and TRBJ2-6, with a weak D call TRBD2 (6 bases). The germline V gene has CDR1 ENHRY and CDR2 SYGVKD. The CDR3 is 15 residues long. Trimming removed 4 bases at V and 0 bases at J, with 7 bases between. CDR3 nucleotides: TGTGCCATCAGTGGGGGAGGCTCTGGGGCCAACGTCCTGACTTTC. Encoded protein: CAISGGGSGANVLTF.

This clonotype was detected a few times. The genes are TRBV6-1 and TRBJ2-1, with 10 bases identical to TRBD1. Germline values: CDR1 MNHNS, CDR2 SASEGT. This CDR3 has 16 residues. J gave up 6 bases and V 8 bases, and 13 bases lay outside the gene matches. CDR3 loop: CASRGTGEGSGNEQFF. CDR3 DNA: TGTGCCAGCCGGGGGACAGGGGAAGGTTCGGGCAATGAGCAGTTCTTC.

This clonotype was detected only once. Given the absence of the conserved phenylalanine or tryptophan at the CDR3 end, a read error is likely. V is TRBV15 and J is TRBJ2-7, with D possibly TRBD2 on 6 matching bases. This CDR3 has 13 residues. Germline CDR1 and CDR2: LNHNV and YYDKDF (reference sequence). V lost 0 bases and J lost 7, with 10 bases in between. The CDR3, as DNA: TGTGCCACCAGCAGAGAGGACCGGGAGGAGCAGTACCTC. Protein sequence: CATSREDREEQYL.

The chain carries TRBV12-3 or TRBV12-4 and TRBJ2-3; D remains ambiguous. Trimming left V 1 base short and J 2 bases short, with 4 bases between. CDR3 size: 13 residues. In DNA, the CDR3 is TGTGCCAGCAGTTTAGACTTCACAGATACGCAGTATTTT. Translated: CASSLDFTDTQYF.

V gene TRBV29-1 combines with J gene TRBJ2-3, with D unresolved. Germline CDR1 and CDR2: SQVTM and ANQGSEA. V lost 6 bases to trimming and J lost 3 bases, with 10 bases between them. This CDR3 spans 12 amino acids. CDR3 protein: CSVFEPTDTQYF. Written as DNA, the CDR3 is TGCAGCGTATTCGAGCCAACAGATACGCAGTATTTT.

V and J are TRBV4-1 and TRBJ2-5; D gene uncertain. CDR3 size: 15 residues. CDR1 is MGHRA, CDR2 YSYEKL, per germline. The V and J ends lost 3 bases and 1 base respectively, with 12 bases between them. The CDR3 spells CASSHHGTSQETQYF. Written as DNA, the CDR3 is TGCGCCAGCAGCCACCATGGCACAAGCCAAGAGACCCAGTACTTC.

The rearrangement joins TRBV20-1 to TRBJ1-5; D not certain. Trimming took 6 bases from V and 3 from J, leaving 18 bases between them. Per the germline V gene, CDR1 is DFQATT and CDR2 is SNEGSKA (reference sequence). This CDR3 is built from 15 residues. CDR3 DNA: TGCAGTGCCCTCAAACCTACGGGAAACAATCAGCCCCAGCATTTT. Amino acids: CSALKPTGNNQPQHF.

The sample holds a few counts of this clonotype. J is TRBJ2-3 and V is TRBV24-1; 8 nucleotides match TRBD2. In germline, CDR1 is KGHDR, CDR2 SFDVKD. This CDR3 region has 15 residues. V gave up 5 bases and J gave up 0 bases; unmatched junction bases: 3. CDR3 in amino acids: CATSAASGSTDTQYF. As DNA, the CDR3 is TGTGCCACCAGTGCGGCTAGCGGGAGCACAGATACGCAGTATTTT.